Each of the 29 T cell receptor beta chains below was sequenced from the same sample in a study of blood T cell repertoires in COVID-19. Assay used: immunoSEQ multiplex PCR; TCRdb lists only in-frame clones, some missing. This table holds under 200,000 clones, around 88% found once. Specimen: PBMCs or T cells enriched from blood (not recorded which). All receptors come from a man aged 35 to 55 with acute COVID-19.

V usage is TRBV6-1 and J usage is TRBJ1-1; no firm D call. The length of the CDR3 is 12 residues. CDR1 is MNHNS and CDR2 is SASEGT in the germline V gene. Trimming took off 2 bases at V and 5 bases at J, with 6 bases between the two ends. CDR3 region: CASSETFTEAFF. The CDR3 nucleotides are TGTGCCAGCAGTGAAACTTTTACTGAAGCTTTCTTT.

CDR3 DNA: TGTGCCAGCAGCACAGGGGTCAAAGAGACCCAGTACTTC. This sequence encodes CASSTGVKETQYF. The rearrangement joins TRBV11-2 to TRBJ2-5, with 7 bases identical to TRBD1. Trimming took 5 bases from V and 3 from J; bases not matched to a gene: 3. Per the germline V gene, CDR1 is SGHAT and CDR2 is FQNNGV. The CDR3 runs 13 residues. Full variable domain (outside the CDR3, taken from reference TRBV11-2 and TRBJ2-5): EAGVAQSPRYKIIEKRQSVAFWCNPISGHATLYWYQQILGQGPKLLIQFQNNGVVDDSQLPKDRFSAERLKGVDSTLKIQPAKLEDSAVYLCASSTGVKETQYFGPGTRLLVL.

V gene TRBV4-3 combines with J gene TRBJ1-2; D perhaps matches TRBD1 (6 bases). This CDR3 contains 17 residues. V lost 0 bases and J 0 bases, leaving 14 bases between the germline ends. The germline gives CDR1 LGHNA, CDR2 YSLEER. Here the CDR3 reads CASSQDRGAQANYGYTF. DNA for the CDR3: TGCGCCAGCAGCCAAGATCGGGGGGCGCAAGCTAACTATGGCTACACCTTC.

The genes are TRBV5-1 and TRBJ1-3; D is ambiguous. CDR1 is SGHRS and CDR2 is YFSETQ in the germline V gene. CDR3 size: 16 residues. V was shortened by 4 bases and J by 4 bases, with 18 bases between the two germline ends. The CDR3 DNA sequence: TGCGCCAGCAGCCATGGATCGGGAGGCCGAGGAAACACCATATATTTT. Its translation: CASSHGSGGRGNTIYF. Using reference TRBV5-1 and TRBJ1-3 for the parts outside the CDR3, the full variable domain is KAGVTQTPRYLIKTRGQQVTLSCSPISGHRSVSWYQQTPGQGLQFLFEYFSETQRNKGNFPGRFSGRQFSNSRSEMNVSTLELGDSALYLCASSHGSGGRGNTIYFGEGSWLTVV.

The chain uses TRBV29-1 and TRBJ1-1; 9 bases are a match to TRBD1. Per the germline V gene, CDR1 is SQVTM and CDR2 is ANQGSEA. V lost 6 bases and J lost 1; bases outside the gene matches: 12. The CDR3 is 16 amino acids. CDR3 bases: TGCAGCGTGGATCCGGGACAGGGATTGGCGAACACTGAAGCTTTCTTT. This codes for CSVDPGQGLANTEAFF. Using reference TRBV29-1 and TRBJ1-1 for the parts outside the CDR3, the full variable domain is SAVISQKPSRDICQRGTSLTIQCQVDSQVTMMFWYRQQPGQSLTLIATANQGSEATYESGFVIDKFPISRPNLTFSTLTVSNMSPEDSSIYLCSVDPGQGLANTEAFFGQGTRLTVV.

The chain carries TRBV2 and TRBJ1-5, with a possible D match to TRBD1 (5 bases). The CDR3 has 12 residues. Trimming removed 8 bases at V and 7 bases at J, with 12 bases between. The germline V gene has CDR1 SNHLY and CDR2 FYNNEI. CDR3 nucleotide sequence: TGTGCCAGCGGCAGGGTCTTACAGCCCCAGCATTTT. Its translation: CASGRVLQPQHF.

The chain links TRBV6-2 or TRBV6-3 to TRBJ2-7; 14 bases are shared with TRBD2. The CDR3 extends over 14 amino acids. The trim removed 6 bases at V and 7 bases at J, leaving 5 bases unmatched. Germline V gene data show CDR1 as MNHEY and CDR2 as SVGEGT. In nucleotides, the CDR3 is TGTGCCAGCAGCCGACTAGCGGGAGGGGGAGAGCAGTACTTC. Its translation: CASSRLAGGGEQYF.

As DNA, the CDR3 is TGCGCCAGCAGCTTGGGAACAGGGGATTGGACTGAAGCTTTCTTT. This codes for CASSLGTGDWTEAFF. This chain joins TRBV5-1 and TRBJ1-1; 7 bases align to TRBD1. The germline V gene has CDR1 SGHRS and CDR2 YFSETQ. This CDR3 comprises 15 residues. J lost 5 bases, V lost 0 bases, and 7 bases had no gene match.

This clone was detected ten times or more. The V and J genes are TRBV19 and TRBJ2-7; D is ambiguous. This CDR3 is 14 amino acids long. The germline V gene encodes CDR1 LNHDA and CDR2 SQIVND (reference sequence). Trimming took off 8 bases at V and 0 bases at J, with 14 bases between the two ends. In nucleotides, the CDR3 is TGTGCCAGTGGCCCGACTCTAAACTCCTACGAGCAGTACTTC. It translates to CASGPTLNSYEQYF.

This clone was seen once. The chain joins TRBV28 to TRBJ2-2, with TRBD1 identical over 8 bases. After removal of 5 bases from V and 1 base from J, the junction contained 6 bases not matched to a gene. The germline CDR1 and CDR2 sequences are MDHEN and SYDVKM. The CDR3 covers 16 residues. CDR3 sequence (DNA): TGTGCCAGCAGTCCCGCCGGGACAGGGAACACCGGGGAGCTGTTTTTT. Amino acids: CASSPAGTGNTGELFF.

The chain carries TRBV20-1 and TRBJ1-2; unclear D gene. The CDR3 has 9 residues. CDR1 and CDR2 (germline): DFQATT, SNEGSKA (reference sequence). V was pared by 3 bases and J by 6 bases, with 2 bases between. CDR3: CSASNGYTF. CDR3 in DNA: TGCAGTGCTAGCAATGGCTACACCTTC.

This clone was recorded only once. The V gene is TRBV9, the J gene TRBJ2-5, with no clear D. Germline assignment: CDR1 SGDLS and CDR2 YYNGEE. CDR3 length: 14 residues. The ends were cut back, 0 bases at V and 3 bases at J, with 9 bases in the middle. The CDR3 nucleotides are TGTGCCAGCAGCGTAGACGACGGAGAAGAGACCCAGTACTTC. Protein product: CASSVDDGEETQYF.

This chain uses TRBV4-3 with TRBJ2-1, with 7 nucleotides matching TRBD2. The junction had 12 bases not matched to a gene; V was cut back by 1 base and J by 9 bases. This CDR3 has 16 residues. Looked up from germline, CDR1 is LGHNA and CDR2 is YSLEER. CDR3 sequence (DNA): TGCGCCAGCAGCCAAGGGCTTACGAGCGGGACTCCTGAGCAGTTCTTC. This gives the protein CASSQGLTSGTPEQFF.

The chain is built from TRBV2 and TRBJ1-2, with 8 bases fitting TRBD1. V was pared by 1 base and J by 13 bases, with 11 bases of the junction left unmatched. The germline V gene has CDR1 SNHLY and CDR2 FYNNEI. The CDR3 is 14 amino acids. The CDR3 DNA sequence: TGTGCCAGCAGTGAAGTGGGGGACAGGCAAGAGGGCACCTTC. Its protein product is CASSEVGDRQEGTF.

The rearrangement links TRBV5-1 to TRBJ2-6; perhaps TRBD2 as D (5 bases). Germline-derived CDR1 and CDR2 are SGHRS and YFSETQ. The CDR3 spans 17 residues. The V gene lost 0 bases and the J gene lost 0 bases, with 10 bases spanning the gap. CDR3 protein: CASSLGTSSSGANVLTF. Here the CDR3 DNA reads TGCGCCAGCAGCTTGGGGACTTCAAGCTCTGGGGCCAACGTCCTGACTTTC.

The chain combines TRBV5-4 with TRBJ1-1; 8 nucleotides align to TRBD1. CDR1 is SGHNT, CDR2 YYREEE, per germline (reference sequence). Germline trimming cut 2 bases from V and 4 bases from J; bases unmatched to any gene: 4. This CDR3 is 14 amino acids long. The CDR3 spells CASSFQGAFTEAFF. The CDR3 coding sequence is TGTGCCAGCAGCTTCCAGGGGGCGTTCACTGAAGCTTTCTTT.

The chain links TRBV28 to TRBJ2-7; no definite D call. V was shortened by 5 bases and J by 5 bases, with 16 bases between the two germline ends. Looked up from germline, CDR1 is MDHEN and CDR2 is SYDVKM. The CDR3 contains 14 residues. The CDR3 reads CASSELTVLNEQYF. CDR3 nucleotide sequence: TGTGCCAGCAGTGAGTTAACAGTGCTAAACGAGCAGTACTTC.

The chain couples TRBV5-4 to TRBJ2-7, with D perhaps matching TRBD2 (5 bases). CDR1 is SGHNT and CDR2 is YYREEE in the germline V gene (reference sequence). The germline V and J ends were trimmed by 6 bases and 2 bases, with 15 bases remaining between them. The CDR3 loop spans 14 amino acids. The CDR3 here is CASIDYGSTYEQYF. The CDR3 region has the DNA TGTGCCAGCATCGACTACGGGTCAACCTACGAGCAGTACTTC.

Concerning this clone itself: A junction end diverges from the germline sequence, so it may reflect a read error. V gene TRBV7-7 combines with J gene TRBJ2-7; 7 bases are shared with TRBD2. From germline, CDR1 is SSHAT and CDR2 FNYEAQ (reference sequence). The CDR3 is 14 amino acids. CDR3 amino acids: CASSLASGSYEQYF. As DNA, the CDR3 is TGTGCTAGCAGCTTAGCTAGCGGATCCTACGAGCAGTACTTC.

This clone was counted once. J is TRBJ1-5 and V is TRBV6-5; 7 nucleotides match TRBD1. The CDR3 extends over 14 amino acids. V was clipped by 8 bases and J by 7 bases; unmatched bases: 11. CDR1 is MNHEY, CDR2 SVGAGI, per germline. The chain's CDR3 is CASLTGSGWQPQHF. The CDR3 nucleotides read TGTGCCAGCCTGACAGGGAGCGGTTGGCAGCCCCAGCATTTT.

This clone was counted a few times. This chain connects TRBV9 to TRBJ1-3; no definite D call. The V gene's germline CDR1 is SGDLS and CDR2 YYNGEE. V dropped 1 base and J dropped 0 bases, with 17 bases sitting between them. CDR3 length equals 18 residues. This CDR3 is CASSVFSPYESSGNTIYF. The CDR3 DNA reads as TGTGCCAGCAGCGTATTCTCGCCCTATGAAAGCTCTGGAAACACCATATATTTT.

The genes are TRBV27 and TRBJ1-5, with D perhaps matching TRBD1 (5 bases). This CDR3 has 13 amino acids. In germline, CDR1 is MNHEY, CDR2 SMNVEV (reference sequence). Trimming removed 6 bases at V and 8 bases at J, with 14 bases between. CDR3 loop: CASSPSQGEPQHF. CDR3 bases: TGTGCCAGCAGCCCCTCCCAAGGGGAGCCCCAGCATTTT.

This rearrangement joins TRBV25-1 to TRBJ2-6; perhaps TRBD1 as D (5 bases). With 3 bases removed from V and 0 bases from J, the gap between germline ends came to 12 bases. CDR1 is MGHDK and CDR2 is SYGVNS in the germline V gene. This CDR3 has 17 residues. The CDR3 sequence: CASSETVPSSGANVLTF. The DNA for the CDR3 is TGTGCCAGCAGTGAGACAGTTCCGTCCTCTGGGGCCAACGTCCTGACTTTC. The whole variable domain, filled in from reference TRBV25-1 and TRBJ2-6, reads EADIYQTPRYLVIGTGKKITLECSQTMGHDKMYWYQQDPGMELHLIHYSYGVNSTEKGDLSSESTVSRIRTEHFPLTLESARPSHTSQYLCASSETVPSSGANVLTFGAGSRLTVL.

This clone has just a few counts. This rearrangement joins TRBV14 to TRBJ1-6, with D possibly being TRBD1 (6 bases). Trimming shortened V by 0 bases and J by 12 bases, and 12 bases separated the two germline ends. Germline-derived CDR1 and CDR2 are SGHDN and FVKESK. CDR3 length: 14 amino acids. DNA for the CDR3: TGTGCCAGCAGCCAAGAGACAGGTGAGAAACCCCTCCACTTT. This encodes CASSQETGEKPLHF.

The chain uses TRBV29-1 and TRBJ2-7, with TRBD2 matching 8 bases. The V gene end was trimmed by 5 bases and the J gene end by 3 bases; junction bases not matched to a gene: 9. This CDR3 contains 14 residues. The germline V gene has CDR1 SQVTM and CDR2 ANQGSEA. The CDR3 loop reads CSVIRGGRDYEQYF. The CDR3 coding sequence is TGCAGCGTTATTCGGGGGGGCCGGGACTACGAGCAGTACTTC.

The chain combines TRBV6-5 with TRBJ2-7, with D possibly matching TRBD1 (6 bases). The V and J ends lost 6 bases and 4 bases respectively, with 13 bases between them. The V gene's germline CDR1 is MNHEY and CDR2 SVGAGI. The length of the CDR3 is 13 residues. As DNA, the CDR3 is TGTGCCAGCAGCGCCGGGACAAGATACGAGCAGTACTTC. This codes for CASSAGTRYEQYF.

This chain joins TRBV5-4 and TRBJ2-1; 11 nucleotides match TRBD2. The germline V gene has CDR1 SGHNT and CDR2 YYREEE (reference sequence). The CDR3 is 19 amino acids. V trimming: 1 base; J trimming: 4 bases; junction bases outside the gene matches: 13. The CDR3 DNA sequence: TGTGCCAGCAGCTTGACAGGGTGGCTAGCGGGAGGTCCTTACAATGAGCAGTTCTTC. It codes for CASSLTGWLAGGPYNEQFF.

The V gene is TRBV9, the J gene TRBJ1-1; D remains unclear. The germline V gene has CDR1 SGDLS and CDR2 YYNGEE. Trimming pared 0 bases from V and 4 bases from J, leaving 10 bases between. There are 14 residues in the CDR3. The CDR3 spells CASSVVEGGTEAFF. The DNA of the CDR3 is TGTGCCAGCAGCGTAGTGGAGGGAGGCACTGAAGCTTTCTTT.

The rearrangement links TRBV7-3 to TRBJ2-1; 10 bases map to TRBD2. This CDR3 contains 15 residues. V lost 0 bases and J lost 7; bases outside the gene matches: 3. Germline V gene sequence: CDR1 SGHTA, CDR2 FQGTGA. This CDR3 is CASSLTLAGVNEQFF. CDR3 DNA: TGTGCCAGCAGCTTAACTCTAGCGGGAGTGAATGAGCAGTTCTTC. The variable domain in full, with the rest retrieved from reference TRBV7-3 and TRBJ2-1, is GAGVSQTPSNKVTEKGKYVELRCDPISGHTALYWYRQSLGQGPEFLIYFQGTGAADDSGLPNDRFFAVRPEGSVSTLKIQRTERGDSAVYLCASSLTLAGVNEQFFGPGTRLTVL.